This T cell receptor (beta chain) was sequenced for a study of cytomegalovirus exposure and HLA in healthy donors. Study-level findings and limits: First-cohort TCR clusters were later found to tend to co-occur in the roughly 110 validation repertoires. Reports showed the classifier diagnosing cytomegalovirus status with high specificity and sensitivity.

While the first cohort had 600 to 850 subjects, the donors belonged to the separate validation cohort of over a hundred subjects. Trimming took 2 bases from V and 5 from J, leaving 12 bases between them. The CDR3 length is 15 residues. Germline assignment: CDR1 MNHNS and CDR2 SASEGT. This clone was observed a few times. Its antigen is unknown. Only in-frame clones appear in the TCRdb table, and some are missing; sequencing was by immunoSEQ multiplex PCR. The sample lists around 140,000 clones, around 87% occurring once. The V and J genes are TRBV6-1 and TRBJ1-4; a weak D match, TRBD1 (5 bases). The sequence derives from a man between 18 and 29 years old in good health and CMV-seropositive. The specimen sequenced was PBMCs. This CDR3 is CASSEPGRGNEKLFF. The CDR3 nucleotides are TGTGCCAGCAGTGAACCGGGGAGGGGAAATGAAAAACTGTTTTTT.